This entry is about one T cell receptor beta chain. Its specificity is not known. The sample belongs to a study of OX40 agonist ivuxolimab in advanced cancers. The study's findings and limits: With doses of 0.1 to 3.0 mg/kg, CD4+ and CD8+ blood T cells had undergone clonal expansion by week 6. The investigators did not determine what antigen specificity the expanded peripheral T cells had. Fewer expanded clones were found on average in CD4+ than in CD8+ T cells.

V was trimmed by 9 bases and J by 2 bases, leaving 20 bases between them. The V gene's germline CDR1 is SGHNT and CDR2 YYREEE (reference sequence). There are 15 residues in the CDR3. Sequencing used immunoSEQ multiplex PCR; TCRdb keeps in-frame clones, though not all of them. The sample holds about 80,000 clones, almost 85% seen once. The rearrangement links TRBV5-4 to TRBJ1-1, with a weak D call TRBD1 (5 bases). The TCR sequence derives from an adult with an advanced solid tumor such as melanoma, head and neck, liver or kidney cancer. The sample in question was CD4+ or CD8+ T cells sorted from blood, obtained in a trial of the OX40 agonist ivuxolimab. CDR3 DNA: TGTGCCACCGTTTTACTGGGGGATCCCAACACTGAAGCTTTCTTT. This encodes CATVLLGDPNTEAFF.